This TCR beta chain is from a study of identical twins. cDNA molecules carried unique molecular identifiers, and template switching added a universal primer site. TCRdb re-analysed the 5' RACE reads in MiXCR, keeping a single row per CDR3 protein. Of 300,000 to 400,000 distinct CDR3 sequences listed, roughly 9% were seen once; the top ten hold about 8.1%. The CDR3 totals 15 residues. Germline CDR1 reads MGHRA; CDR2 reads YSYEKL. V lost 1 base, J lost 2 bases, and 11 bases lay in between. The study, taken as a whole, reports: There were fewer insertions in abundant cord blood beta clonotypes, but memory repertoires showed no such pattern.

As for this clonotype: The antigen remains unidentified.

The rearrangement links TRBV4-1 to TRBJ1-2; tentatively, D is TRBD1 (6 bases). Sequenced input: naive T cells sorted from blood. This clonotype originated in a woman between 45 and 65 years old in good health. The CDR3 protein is CASSQVGGANYGYTF. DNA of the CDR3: TGCGCCAGCAGCCAAGTAGGGGGAGCCAACTATGGCTACACCTTC.